The present TCR beta chain was sequenced within a study of CD8 T cells in ankylosing spondylitis. General study findings and limits: Certain motif variants had earlier appeared in reactive arthritis synovial fluid and blood. In ankylosing spondylitis patients, matched synovial fluid reportedly showed significant enrichment of disease-linked clones. A TCR beta motif made of roughly eight highly homologous variants seemed typical of ankylosing spondylitis blood. Disease-linked clones proved CD8+ and comparatively uncommon in peripheral blood.

Library preparation for TCR beta used quantitative 5'-RACE with molecular barcodes. TCRdb redid the calling of the 5' RACE reads with MiXCR, one entry per CDR3 protein. The table includes under 450,000 distinct CDR3 sequences, roughly 17% detected once. This clonotype was seen a handful of times. Its antigen is not identified. The CDR3 sequence is 15 residues long. The germline V gene encodes CDR1 SGHAT and CDR2 FQNNGV. Trimming cost V 5 bases and J 0 bases, with 10 bases left between them. This TCR came from a male donor with ankylosing spondylitis. The J gene is TRBJ2-2, the V gene TRBV11-2, with TRBD1 as a possible D gene (6 bases). The material sequenced was blood, either unsorted or a sorted T cell fraction (not recorded which). The CDR3 sequence: CASSRGQTNTGELFF. Written as DNA, the CDR3 is TGTGCCAGCAGCCGAGGACAGACGAACACCGGGGAGCTGTTTTTT.